These 26 T cell receptor beta chains originate from one sample sequenced in a study of T cells after yellow fever vaccination. TCRdb called the 5' RACE reads again in MiXCR, with one record for every CDR3 protein. Among about 130,000 distinct CDR3 sequences, about 8.8% were seen once, and the ten largest hold under 40%. The sample here was CD8+ T cells sorted from PBMCs, taken on the day of the yellow fever booster vaccination. The receptors were sampled from a young man who received the YFV17D yellow fever vaccine.

This clonotype was found many times. The chain has TRBV3-1 and TRBJ2-1, with D perhaps matching TRBD2 (6 bases). CDR3 size: 15 residues. Trimming stripped 0 bases from V and 4 bases from J, with 10 bases between. Looked up from germline, CDR1 is LGHDT and CDR2 is YNNKEL (reference sequence). The CDR3, as DNA: TGTGCCAGCAGCCAAGATGGGGACTCATACAATGAGCAGTTCTTC. It translates to CASSQDGDSYNEQFF.

This clonotype was found many times. Here the CDR3 reads CSAYDLAVYNEQFF. The CDR3 DNA follows: TGCAGTGCATACGATTTAGCGGTTTACAATGAGCAGTTCTTC. The genes are TRBV20-1 and TRBJ2-1; TRBD2 is a possible D gene (6 bases). Trimming took 6 bases from V and 4 from J, leaving 16 bases between them. The CDR3 is made up of 14 amino acids. The germline V gene encodes CDR1 DFQATT and CDR2 SNEGSKA (reference sequence).

This clonotype was detected only a few times. The chain recombines TRBV4-3 with TRBJ1-5; 8 bases align to TRBD1. J gave up 5 bases and V 1 base, and 1 base lay outside the gene matches. Germline assignment: CDR1 LGHNA and CDR2 YSLEER. CDR3 size: 14 residues. The CDR3 sequence is CASSQVRGHQPQHF. DNA for the CDR3: TGCGCCAGCAGCCAAGTCAGGGGGCATCAGCCCCAGCATTTT.

In its sample, this clonotype was seen many times. The V call is TRBV7-9, the J call TRBJ1-1, with D possibly matching TRBD1 (6 bases). The ends were cut back, 0 bases at V and 1 base at J, with 9 bases in the middle. Germline V gene sequence: CDR1 SEHNR, CDR2 FQNEAQ (reference sequence). The CDR3 sequence is 15 residues long. This CDR3 is CASSLAQGQNTEAFF. The CDR3 region has the DNA TGTGCCAGCAGCTTAGCTCAGGGGCAGAACACTGAAGCTTTCTTT.

The genes are TRBV4-3 and TRBJ2-3, with TRBD2 matching over 11 bases. There are 15 residues in the CDR3. V gave up 1 base and J gave up 6 bases; unmatched junction bases: 3. Germline CDR1 LGHNA, CDR2 YSLEER. Here the CDR3 DNA reads TGCGCCAGCAGCCAAGTTTCTAGCGGGGGGGATACGCAGTATTTT. This sequence encodes CASSQVSSGGDTQYF.

V is TRBV2 and J is TRBJ2-7, with 9 bases aligning to TRBD1. Per the germline V gene, CDR1 is SNHLY and CDR2 is FYNNEI. The CDR3 length is 13 residues. V lost 7 bases to trimming and J lost 7 bases; unmatched junction nucleotides: 8. CDR3 sequence reads: CASMRQGVVEQYF. The CDR3 nucleotides read TGTGCCAGCATGAGACAGGGGGTCGTGGAGCAGTACTTC.

The chain combines TRBV4-3 with TRBJ1-6, with TRBD1 matching 7 bases. After removal of 0 bases from V and 10 bases from J, the junction contained 6 bases not matched to a gene. Looked up from germline, CDR1 is LGHNA and CDR2 is YSLEER. The length of the CDR3 is 15 residues. The DNA of the CDR3 is TGCGCCAGCAGCCAAGATTCAGGGGGGGACTCACCCCTCCACTTT. Protein: CASSQDSGGDSPLHF.

In nucleotides, the CDR3 is TGTGCCAGCCTATGGTGGGGGGACTCTGGAAACACCATATATTTT. Encoded protein: CASLWWGDSGNTIYF. The genes are TRBV12-3 or TRBV12-4 and TRBJ1-3; TRBD1 is a possible D gene (5 bases). The CDR3 has 15 amino acids. V was cut by 8 bases and J by 0 bases, with 14 bases left in between.

The V and J genes are TRBV7-7 and TRBJ2-3, with 7 bases aligning to TRBD2. V lost 5 bases and J lost 2; bases outside the gene matches: 7. The CDR3 totals 15 residues. Germline CDR1 SSHAT, CDR2 FNYEAQ (reference sequence). As DNA, the CDR3 is TGTGCCAGCAGCCCGTGGGGGGGTCACACAGATACGCAGTATTTT. Its translation: CASSPWGGHTDTQYF. The whole variable domain, filled in from reference TRBV7-7 and TRBJ2-3, reads GAGVSQSPRYKVTKRGQDVTLRCDPISSHATLYWYQQALGQGPEFLTYFNYEAQPDKSGLPSDRFSAERPEGSISTLTIQRTEQRDSAMYRCASSPWGGHTDTQYFGPGTRLTVL.

This rearrangement joins TRBV29-1 to TRBJ2-7, with D hard to call. The CDR3 extends over 13 amino acids. CDR1 is SQVTM and CDR2 is ANQGSEA in the germline V gene. V lost 6 bases, J lost 0 bases, and 12 bases lay in between. The CDR3 sequence is CSVLMVASYEQYF. The CDR3 bases are TGCAGCGTACTGATGGTAGCCTCCTACGAGCAGTACTTC.

This clonotype was seen a few times. V and J are TRBV19 and TRBJ1-1, with a tentative D call TRBD1 (5 bases). This CDR3 spans 15 amino acids. Trimming left V 4 bases short and J 5 bases short, with 17 bases between. CDR1 and CDR2 (germline): LNHDA, SQIVND (reference sequence). CDR3 sequence: CASSTRRGILTEAFF. The CDR3 region has the DNA TGTGCCAGTAGTACCCGAAGGGGAATTTTGACTGAAGCTTTCTTT.

This sequence joins TRBV12-2 and TRBJ2-7; the table names TRBD1, a call not compared with the DNA. TRBV12-2 is described as a pseudogene. The CDR3 covers 17 residues. The CDR3, as DNA: TGTGCAAGTCTCCTCCGCAGGGACAGGGCCTTAGGCTACGAGCAGTACGTC. Residues: CASLLRRDRALGYEQYV.

This clonotype was counted only a few times. The chain uses TRBV27 and TRBJ2-3; TRBD2 might be the D (5 bases). This CDR3 comprises 14 residues. Trimming shortened V by 3 bases and J by 2 bases, and 9 bases separated the two germline ends. Germline CDR1 MNHEY, CDR2 SMNVEV (reference sequence). As DNA, the CDR3 is TGTGCCAGCAGTTTTATCGGGAACACAGATACGCAGTATTTT. Encoded protein: CASSFIGNTDTQYF.

A few counts support this clonotype. The rearrangement joins TRBV28 to TRBJ2-1, with D possibly being TRBD1 (6 bases). Germline CDR1 is MDHEN and CDR2 is SYDVKM. This CDR3 contains 16 residues. Trimming pared 6 bases from V and 3 bases from J, leaving 18 bases between. CDR3 in DNA: TGTGCCAGCAGAGGTGACAGGTTAAACCTCTACAATGAGCAGTTCTTC. Its protein product is CASRGDRLNLYNEQFF.

The CDR3: CASSPAGARAKNIQYF. The CDR3 nucleotides are TGTGCCAGCAGCCCTGCAGGGGCGCGAGCCAAAAACATTCAGTACTTC. This rearrangement joins TRBV7-9 to TRBJ2-4; tentative D call: TRBD1 (6 bases). V lost 5 bases to trimming and J lost 0 bases, with 14 bases between them. The CDR3 contains 16 residues. Germline CDR1 SEHNR, CDR2 FQNEAQ (reference sequence).

This clonotype has at least ten counts. V gene TRBV27 combines with J gene TRBJ1-1; a weak D match, TRBD1 (5 bases). Trimming removed 8 bases from V and 11 bases from J, with 21 bases in between. Germline CDR1 reads MNHEY; CDR2 reads SMNVEV (reference sequence). This CDR3 comprises 13 residues. The CDR3 is CASGALGPSGAFF. The CDR3 DNA reads TGTGCCAGCGGGGCCCTAGGACCGTCTGGGGCTTTCTTT.

This clonotype has ten or more counts. This rearrangement joins TRBV12-3 or TRBV12-4 to TRBJ2-6; TRBD1 matches 7 bases. V shed 5 bases, J shed 0 bases, and the junction held 10 bases outside the gene matches. The CDR3 is made up of 18 amino acids. CDR3 nucleotide sequence: TGTGCCAGCAGTCCCGGGACAGCTTTTACCTCTGGGGCCAACGTCCTGACTTTC. It codes for CASSPGTAFTSGANVLTF.

The V call is TRBV4-1, the J call TRBJ1-1, with D uncertain. The CDR3 covers 13 residues. Germline CDR1 MGHRA, CDR2 YSYEKL. The germline V and J ends were trimmed by 4 bases and 1 base, with 7 bases remaining between them. CDR3 DNA: TGCGCCAGCAGCCCAGCAGGGAACACTGAAGCTTTCTTT. Its translation is CASSPAGNTEAFF.

This clonotype was found many times. The chain recombines TRBV7-9 with TRBJ2-5, with D perhaps TRBD1 (6 bases). The CDR3 runs 16 residues. V lost 0 bases, J lost 1 base, and 12 bases lay in between. The germline gives CDR1 SEHNR, CDR2 FQNEAQ (reference sequence). The CDR3 here is CASSLAGAILQETQYF. The CDR3 coding sequence is TGTGCCAGCAGCTTAGCGGGGGCCATCCTCCAAGAGACCCAGTACTTC.

This clonotype was seen a handful of times. J is TRBJ1-2 and V is TRBV29-1; D not certain. This CDR3 comprises 12 residues. V dropped 5 bases and J dropped 7 bases, with 14 bases sitting between them. Germline V lookup: CDR1 SQVTM, CDR2 ANQGSEA. The CDR3 reads CSVPTDLGGYTF. The CDR3 nucleotides read TGCAGCGTTCCAACCGACCTCGGTGGCTACACCTTC.

This sequence joins TRBV20-1 and TRBJ2-1, with 7 bases lining up with TRBD2. This CDR3 is built from 17 residues. Unmatched junction bases numbered 19, after V lost 6 bases and J lost 5 bases. CDR1 DFQATT and CDR2 SNEGSKA come from the germline V gene (reference sequence). CDR3 in amino acids: CSAHNLPWAGVHNEQFF. The DNA for the CDR3 is TGCAGTGCCCATAACCTCCCCTGGGCGGGGGTCCACAATGAGCAGTTCTTC.

The chain employs TRBV4-2 and TRBJ1-3; TRBD1 might be the D (5 bases). The CDR3 is made up of 16 amino acids. V was trimmed by 0 bases and J by 0 bases, leaving 9 bases between them. Germline CDR1 reads LGHNA; CDR2 reads YNFKEQ. CDR3 region: CASSQEGEGSGNTIYF. The DNA of the CDR3 is TGTGCCAGCAGCCAAGAAGGGGAAGGCTCTGGAAACACCATATATTTT.

This clonotype was counted between two and nine times. The J gene is TRBJ1-1, the V gene TRBV5-1; 8 bases are shared with TRBD1. This CDR3 is built from 17 residues. Unmatched junction bases numbered 16, after V lost 4 bases and J lost 5 bases. CDR1 SGHRS and CDR2 YFSETQ come from the germline V gene. The CDR3 DNA sequence: TGCGCCAGCAGCCCTGCGGACAGGGAAAGGTATGGAACTGAAGCTTTCTTT. It translates to CASSPADRERYGTEAFF. Together with reference TRBV5-1 and TRBJ1-1, the CDR3 gives the full variable domain: KAGVTQTPRYLIKTRGQQVTLSCSPISGHRSVSWYQQTPGQGLQFLFEYFSETQRNKGNFPGRFSGRQFSNSRSEMNVSTLELGDSALYLCASSPADRERYGTEAFFGQGTRLTVV.

V gene TRBV29-1 combines with J gene TRBJ1-3; the match to TRBD1 covers 7 bases. Trimming removed 6 bases from V and 0 bases from J; junction bases left unmatched: 5. The CDR3 extends over 14 amino acids. Germline values: CDR1 SQVTM, CDR2 ANQGSEA. The CDR3 coding sequence is TGCAGCGTGGGGGACAGCAGCTCTGGAAACACCATATATTTT. Translating it yields CSVGDSSSGNTIYF.

The table lists this clonotype with a few counts. The V call is TRBV24-1, the J call TRBJ1-2; unclear D gene. The germline V gene encodes CDR1 KGHDR and CDR2 SFDVKD. The V end was cut by 6 bases, the J end by 5 bases, with 15 bases between. The CDR3 is made up of 14 amino acids. The CDR3 spells CATSPGSSVYGYTF. CDR3 bases: TGTGCCACCAGTCCCGGAAGTTCGGTATATGGCTACACCTTC.

The CDR3 bases are TGTGCCAGTAATCCAGGGGGAGGCTACACCTTC. It specifies CASNPGGGYTF. The rearrangement uses TRBV19 and TRBJ1-2; 7 bases are a match to TRBD1. The CDR3 spans 11 residues. Germline loops: CDR1 LNHDA, CDR2 SQIVND (reference sequence). V shed 7 bases and J 8 bases; nucleotides not matched to a gene: 4.